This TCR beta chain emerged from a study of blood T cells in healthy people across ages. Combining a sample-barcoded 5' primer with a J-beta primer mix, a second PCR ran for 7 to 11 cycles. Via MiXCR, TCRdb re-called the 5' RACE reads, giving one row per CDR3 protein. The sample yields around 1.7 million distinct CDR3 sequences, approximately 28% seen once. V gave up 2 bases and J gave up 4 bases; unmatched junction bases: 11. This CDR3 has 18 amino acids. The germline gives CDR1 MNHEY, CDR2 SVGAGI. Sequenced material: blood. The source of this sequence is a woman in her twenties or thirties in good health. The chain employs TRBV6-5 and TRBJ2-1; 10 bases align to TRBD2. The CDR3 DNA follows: TGTGCCAGCAGTTACGGAAAAGCTAGCGGGAGAGGTTACAATGAGCAGTTCTTC. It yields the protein CASSYGKASGRGYNEQFF.